Here is one T cell receptor beta chain with its context. Sequenced by immunoSEQ multiplex PCR; TCRdb stores in-frame clones only, minus some. The sample lists roughly 200,000 clones; 80% to 90% were seen once. This sample is part of a study of blood T cell repertoires in COVID-19. The CDR3 sequence is 15 residues long. The germline gives CDR1 KGHSY, CDR2 FQNENV. The trim removed 8 bases at V and 0 bases at J, leaving 4 bases unmatched. This receptor was taken from a human donor in a cohort sampled during active COVID-19. Sequenced sample: peripheral blood. V usage is TRBV16 and J usage is TRBJ1-6; 7 bases agree with TRBD1. The CDR3 DNA reads TGTGCCAGCGTCCGGGACAGCTCCTATAATTCACCCCTCCACTTT. Translated: CASVRDSSYNSPLHF.